The rows below give T cell receptor beta chains drawn from one sample of a study of shared T cell receptors in the human thymus. The method was immunoSEQ multiplex PCR; TCRdb's version includes in-frame clones alone and lacks a portion of them. The top ten clones hold about 0.011% of a sample with 700,000 or so clones, around 85% of them seen once. The same data also went into a second study, on human thymus T cells.

The material sequenced was thymocytes. The receptors were sampled from a girl under two years old with a congenital heart defect. CDR3s include the opening cysteine and the closing phenylalanine or tryptophan. A D gene is named only where the DNA matches it firmly. Size is stated for part of the rows, as once, few or many counts, or as a class when the clone is expanded.

cdr3_nt cdr3_aa d_call j_call clone_size v_call
TGTGCCAGCAGTAGGCGATCGGGACAGATCACAGATACGCAGTATTTT CASSRRSGQITDTQYF TRBD1 TRBJ2-3 NA TRBV28
TGTGCCAGCAGCGTAGACGACAGCCGGCCCCTTGGGAAAGAGACCCAGTACTTC CASSVDDSRPLGKETQYF NA TRBJ2-5 NA TRBV9
TGTGCCAGCTCCCACACAGGACCACTAGCCAAAAACATTCAGTACTTC CASSHTGPLAKNIQYF NA TRBJ2-4 few TRBV18
TGTGCCAGCAGTCCGGGACTAGGATACAATGAGCAGTTCTTC CASSPGLGYNEQFF TRBD2 TRBJ2-1 NA TRBV9
TGCGCCAGCAGCCCTACCCCGGGACAGGGCTACGAGCAGTACTTC CASSPTPGQGYEQYF TRBD1 TRBJ2-7 once TRBV5-1
TGTGCTAGTGGTTTGGTACCGGGGGGGGACAGTGAGCAGTACTTC CASGLVPGGDSEQYF NA TRBJ2-7 NA TRBV12-5
TGTGCCAGCAGTGACGGTTTCGTTAGCAATCAGCCCCAGCATTTT CASSDGFVSNQPQHF NA TRBJ1-5 NA TRBV2
TGTGCCACCAGCAGACCCCGGGACAGGGGGCGTGCCTATGGCTACACCTTC CATSRPRDRGRAYGYTF TRBD1 TRBJ1-2 NA TRBV15
TGTGCCAGCAGCACTCCGGGACTAGCGGGGGCTGGGAACATTCAGTACTTC CASSTPGLAGAGNIQYF TRBD2 TRBJ2-4 NA TRBV27
TGTGCCAGCTCACCAATCCCCGGGACAGGGGTTTTTTCGCCGACTGCTTATAATGAAAAACTGTTTTTT CASSPIPGTGVFSPTAYNEKLFF TRBD1 TRBJ1-4 once TRBV18
TGTGCCACCAGCAGACCCGGACAGAACTCTGGAAACACCATATATTTT CATSRPGQNSGNTIYF NA TRBJ1-3 NA TRBV15
TGTGCCACCAGCAGAGATACAGGGCTAAGGGGCAATCAGCCCCAGCATTTT CATSRDTGLRGNQPQHF NA TRBJ1-5 NA TRBV15
TGTGCCAGCAGCCAAGACCTGGATCGGGGAGGGGGCTCCTACAATGAGCAGTTCTTC CASSQDLDRGGGSYNEQFF NA TRBJ2-1 NA TRBV4-2
TGTGCCAGCAGCTTAAGGAGGGTCAATGAGCAGTTCTTC CASSLRRVNEQFF NA TRBJ2-1 NA TRBV7-2
TGCGCCAGCAGCTTGGTCGGTCGCAGGGTGGACTATGAAGCTTTCTTT CASSLVGRRVDYEAFF NA TRBJ1-1 NA TRBV5-1
TGTGCCAGCAGTCTCCAGTCGGACAGGGGAAGGTGTGAAAAACTGTTTTTT CASSLQSDRGRCEKLFF TRBD1 TRBJ1-4 NA TRBV27
TGTGCCAGCAGCCCGGGGGGAGGGGGGGAGAACGAGCAGTACTTC CASSPGGGGENEQYF NA TRBJ2-7 NA TRBV11-2
TGCGCCAGCAGCTCCGACAGGGGGGGGCATGAGCAGTTCTTC CASSSDRGGHEQFF TRBD1 TRBJ2-1 NA TRBV5-1
TGCGCCAGCAGCCAAGGCATGAGGCTAGACGAGGGCAATGAGCAGTTCTTC CASSQGMRLDEGNEQFF NA TRBJ2-1 NA TRBV4-1
TGTGCCAGCAGTTTGCGGGGACAGAACTCTGGTGGCTACACCTTC CASSLRGQNSGGYTF TRBD1 TRBJ1-2 NA TRBV28
TGTGCCAGCTCACCGCTAAGCGGAACCGGGGAGCTGTTTTTT CASSPLSGTGELFF NA TRBJ2-2 NA TRBV18
TGTGCCAGCAGTTACACATCGATCATGAACACTGAAGCTTTCTTT CASSYTSIMNTEAFF NA TRBJ1-1 NA TRBV6-5
TGTGCCAGCAGCCCACAAGGAAACACCATATATTTT CASSPQGNTIYF NA TRBJ1-3 NA TRBV6-1
TGCGCCAGCAGCCAAGGGGCCGGGGGACTTAATGAAAAACTGTTTTTT CASSQGAGGLNEKLFF NA TRBJ1-4 NA TRBV4-1
TGTGCCAGCAGTCTAGGGGGACAGGGGGCCAGGGAGGCTGAAAAACTGTTTTTT CASSLGGQGAREAEKLFF TRBD1 TRBJ1-4 NA TRBV7-9
TGTGCCAGCAGTTTAGCCACTGACAGGGATGTGTTTACCAATGAGCAGTTCTTC CASSLATDRDVFTNEQFF TRBD1 TRBJ2-1 NA TRBV27
TGTGCCAGCAGCTTGGTGGGACTAGCGGGGCTGTACAATGAGCAGTTCTTC CASSLVGLAGLYNEQFF TRBD2 TRBJ2-1 few TRBV5-6
TGCGCCAGCAGCTATCGACTAGCGGGGGGGGACGAGCAGTACTTC CASSYRLAGGDEQYF TRBD2 TRBJ2-7 NA TRBV4-1
TGTGCCACCAGCAGAGATCCTCGCGTTGGCTACGAGCAGTACTTC CATSRDPRVGYEQYF NA TRBJ2-7 NA TRBV15
TGTGCCAGCAGAGACCTAGCGGGGGACGGGGAGCTGTTTTTT CASRDLAGDGELFF TRBD2 TRBJ2-2 NA TRBV6-5
TGCAGTGCCCAACAGGGTGACGAGCAGTACTTC CSAQQGDEQYF NA TRBJ2-7 NA TRBV20-1
TGTGCCAGCAGCCTCTGTGCTTTCTTT CASSLCAFF NA TRBJ1-1 NA TRBV13
TGTGCCAGCAGCGTAAGAACAGGGCTGTTCTATGGCTACACCTTC CASSVRTGLFYGYTF NA TRBJ1-2 NA TRBV11-2
TGTGCCAGCAGCTTATTCTCCACCCGGCGGGGGACGAACACCGGGGAGCTGTTTTTT CASSLFSTRRGTNTGELFF TRBD2 TRBJ2-2 NA TRBV11-2
TGTGCCAGCAGGTGGCAGGGGAACACCGGGGAGCTGTTTTTT CASRWQGNTGELFF NA TRBJ2-2 NA TRBV6-1
TGTGCCAGCAGCCCCGACTTCCGACAGGGGGATGGCTACACCTTC CASSPDFRQGDGYTF TRBD1 TRBJ1-2 NA TRBV5-4
TGTGCCAGCAGGCCCGACAGGAAGAACACAGATACGCAGTATTTT CASRPDRKNTDTQYF NA TRBJ2-3 few TRBV5-4
TGTGCCAGCAGCGTAGTCGACAGGGGGAGATACAATGAGCAGTTCTTC CASSVVDRGRYNEQFF TRBD1 TRBJ2-1 NA TRBV9
TGTGCCAGCAGTTTGAGTTGGGCAGGGGCGCGCCAGCCCCAGCATTTT CASSLSWAGARQPQHF NA TRBJ1-5 NA TRBV27
TGCGCCAGCAGCCATAACTCTGGAAACACCATATATTTT CASSHNSGNTIYF NA TRBJ1-3 NA TRBV4-1
TGTGCCAGCAGTTTCGGTGGGCTAGCGGATTACAATGAGCAGTTCTTC CASSFGGLADYNEQFF TRBD2 TRBJ2-1 NA TRBV27
TGCAGCGTTGAAGCCAGGAAGGGGGGGCAAGAGACCCAGTACTTC CSVEARKGGQETQYF NA TRBJ2-5 once TRBV29-1
TGCGCCAGCAGCCCCCGGCCGCTCGGGGCTGAAGCTTTCTTT CASSPRPLGAEAFF NA TRBJ1-1 NA TRBV5-1
TGTGCCACATCGGACAGGGCGACCCCTGGAAACACCATATATTTT CATSDRATPGNTIYF TRBD1 TRBJ1-3 NA TRBV19
TGCAGCGCTAGCGCAGGGTTGAATCAGCCCCAGCATTTT CSASAGLNQPQHF NA TRBJ1-5 NA TRBV29-1
TGTGCCAGCAGTTTTACCAGGGGGCAAAACTCCTACGAGCAGTACTTC CASSFTRGQNSYEQYF TRBD1 TRBJ2-7 few TRBV28
TGTGCCAGCAGCTTTTCAGGAATGAACACTGAAGCTTTCTTT CASSFSGMNTEAFF NA TRBJ1-1 NA TRBV5-6
TGCGCCAGCAGCGGAGAAGAGACCCAGTACTTC CASSGEETQYF NA TRBJ2-5 NA TRBV5-1
TGTGCCAGCAGCTTTACGGTCGAGGTCCCCACTGAAGCTTTCTTT CASSFTVEVPTEAFF NA TRBJ1-1 NA TRBV5-8
TGTGCCAGCAGCTTAGATTTGGGGCAATACAATGAGCAGTTCTTC CASSLDLGQYNEQFF NA TRBJ2-1 NA TRBV7-8
TGTGCCAGCAGTTTTGTAAAGAGGGGACACACCTACGAGCAGTACTTC CASSFVKRGHTYEQYF NA TRBJ2-7 NA TRBV27
TGTGCCAGCAGCGCGAGGGCAGTAGCACAAGCTTTCTTT CASSARAVAQAFF NA TRBJ1-1 NA TRBV9
TGCGCCAGCACACTGGGACAGGTAGGGACTGAAGCTTTCTTT CASTLGQVGTEAFF TRBD1 TRBJ1-1 NA TRBV5-1
TGTGCCAGCAGCCCCGCACGGGGACTAGATTCCTTTTCCGAGCAGTACTTC CASSPARGLDSFSEQYF TRBD2 TRBJ2-7 NA TRBV11-2
TGTGCCAGCAGTGACTCGGGCGGGCATAGCACAGATACGCAGTATTTT CASSDSGGHSTDTQYF NA TRBJ2-3 NA TRBV6-4